Listed below are T cell receptor beta chains from one sample, sequenced in a study of blood T cell repertoires in COVID-19. Data came from immunoSEQ multiplex PCR; TCRdb stores just in-frame clones and leaves some out. The data show roughly 100,000 clones, more than 75% seen once. Sequenced input: peripheral blood. These receptor sequences come from a human donor in a cohort sampled during active COVID-19. CDR3s include the opening cysteine and the closing phenylalanine or tryptophan. D genes are given only for firm matches. Where a row states a size, it is once, few, many or the class of an expanded clone; other rows omit it.

V,D,J,size,DNA,CDR3
TRBV2,TRBD2,TRBJ2-1,-,TGTGCCAGCAGGAGGACTAGTTCCTACAATGAGCAGTTCTTC,CASRRTSSYNEQFF
TRBV28,TRBD1,TRBJ2-7,-,TGTGCCAGCAGTCCTTCTACAGGGGACGCTTCCTACGAGCAGTACTTC,CASSPSTGDASYEQYF
TRBV12-3/TRBV12-4,-,TRBJ2-6,-,TGTGCCAGCAGTTTCCGGGGGTCTAACGTCCTGACTTTC,CASSFRGSNVLTF
TRBV18,-,TRBJ2-7,-,TGTGCCAGCTCACCGGGAGAAGAGCAGTACTTC,CASSPGEEQYF
TRBV6-6,TRBD2,TRBJ2-4,-,TGTGCCAGCAGTCGACTAGCGGGCCGATCGGAAAACATTCAGTACTTC,CASSRLAGRSENIQYF
TRBV6-1,TRBD2,TRBJ2-5,-,TGTGCCAGCAGTGAAGCAGGATTTGCGGGAGTAAAAGAGACCCAGTACTTC,CASSEAGFAGVKETQYF
TRBV19,-,TRBJ2-2,once,TGTGCCAGTTGGGCGGGCGCGAACACCGGGGAGCTGTTTTTT,CASWAGANTGELFF
TRBV6-5,TRBD1,TRBJ1-2,-,TGTGCCAGCAGGTACAACAGGGGGCCGTACACCTTC,CASRYNRGPYTF
TRBV28,-,TRBJ1-1,-,TGTGCCAGCAGTTCACCCGCTTCCGCCCGGGAGACTGAAGCTTTCTTT,CASSSPASARETEAFF
TRBV28,TRBD1,TRBJ1-2,-,TGTGCCAGCATCACTCCCTTGACAGGGCTGAACTATGGCTACACCTTC,CASITPLTGLNYGYTF
TRBV15,-,TRBJ2-7,-,TGTGCCACCAGTCTAGTTAATTCCGGCGAGCAGTACTTC,CATSLVNSGEQYF
TRBV6-2/TRBV6-3,-,TRBJ2-7,-,TGTGCCAGCAGTCTAAACAGGGACGCCTCCTACGAGCAGTACTTC,CASSLNRDASYEQYF
TRBV10-2,-,TRBJ1-1,few,TGCGCCAGCTACTCGGGGATGTTCGGTTTGAACACTGAAGCTTTCTTT,CASYSGMFGLNTEAFF
TRBV12-3/TRBV12-4,-,TRBJ1-1,-,TGTGCCAGCAGTGGTCGGCGGGCCTCGGAAGCTTTCTTT,CASSGRRASEAFF
TRBV5-5,-,TRBJ1-2,once,TGTGCCAGCAGCCATACTTCGGTGGAGGGATCCTATGGCTACACCTTC,CASSHTSVEGSYGYTF
TRBV15,TRBD1,TRBJ2-1,-,TGTGCCACCAGCAGAGCCGGGACAGGCCAATACAATGAGCAGTTCTTC,CATSRAGTGQYNEQFF
TRBV28,TRBD1,TRBJ1-1,-,TGTGCCAGCAGTTTAGACAGGGGTTATGAAGCTTTCTTT,CASSLDRGYEAFF
TRBV5-4,TRBD1,TRBJ1-1,-,TGTGCCAGCAGCTCCGGACAGGCGAACACTGAAGCTTTCTTT,CASSSGQANTEAFF
TRBV27,-,TRBJ1-5,-,TGTGCCAGCCGAGAGGCAGGGTTCAATCAGCCCCAGCATTTT,CASREAGFNQPQHF
TRBV28,TRBD1,TRBJ2-1,-,TGTGCCAGCAGTCTAGACAGGGGGCGCGGAGGCAATGAGCAGTTCTTC,CASSLDRGRGGNEQFF
TRBV29-1,TRBD2,TRBJ2-7,-,TGCAGCGCCGAACTAGCGGGAGGGAGGGGGATATCCTACGAGCAGTACTTC,CSAELAGGRGISYEQYF
TRBV5-8,-,TRBJ1-5,once,TGTGCCCGCAGGAAAACGGGGGGGGGCGGTGATAGCAATCAGCCCCAGCATTTT,CARRKTGGGGDSNQPQHF
TRBV6-5,TRBD1,TRBJ1-4,-,TGTGCCAGCAGCGACAGGGAGTTAACTAATGAAAAACTGTTTTTT,CASSDRELTNEKLFF
TRBV21-1,-,TRBJ2-1,-,TGTGCCAGCAGCTATCTAGCGCATATGGGAAATGAGCAGTTCTTC,CASSYLAHMGNEQFF
TRBV19,-,TRBJ1-1,-,TGTGCCAGTAGTATAAACAGGGACACTGAAGCTTTCTTT,CASSINRDTEAFF
TRBV11-2,-,TRBJ1-4,-,TGTGCCAGCAGCTTAGGGGCGGGTAATGAAAAACTGTTTTTT,CASSLGAGNEKLFF
TRBV9,TRBD1,TRBJ1-2,-,TGTGCCAGCAGCGTAGGAATCGGACAGGGGGGCTATGGCTACACCTTC,CASSVGIGQGGYGYTF
TRBV6-5,-,TRBJ1-2,once,TGTGCCAGCAGTTACGAGAGACACGTCTACACCTTC,CASSYERHVYTF
TRBV5-5,-,TRBJ2-7,-,TGTGCCAGCAGCTTGGACGTAGGACTTGGGCTCCTGAGCTACTTC,CASSLDVGLGLLSYF
TRBV7-3,-,TRBJ2-1,once,TGTGCCAGCAGCTTAAGATACGGCGGAAGCTCCTACAATGAGCAGTTCTTC,CASSLRYGGSSYNEQFF
TRBV5-5,-,TRBJ1-1,many,TGTGCCAGCAGCTTGGATGAGTTCACTGGCGGAAACACTGAAGCTTTCTTT,CASSLDEFTGGNTEAFF
TRBV6-5,TRBD1,TRBJ2-1,-,TGTGCCAGCACTCGGGAAGGGACAGGGCACAATGAGCAGTTCTTC,CASTREGTGHNEQFF
TRBV7-9,-,TRBJ1-4,-,TGTGCCAGCAGCTTAGAAGGGACAATTAATGAAAAACTGTTTTTT,CASSLEGTINEKLFF
TRBV27,-,TRBJ1-5,-,TGTGCCAGCGCTAACCGGGGCAATCAGCCCCAGCATTTT,CASANRGNQPQHF
TRBV7-8,-,TRBJ1-6,-,TGTGCCAGCAGTTCCCCCTCGTCATCGCGAGGTTCACCCCTCCACTTT,CASSSPSSSRGSPLHF
TRBV11-2,TRBD2,TRBJ2-1,once,TGTGCCACCCAAAGCGGGAGGCCCAACAATGAGCAGTTCTTC,CATQSGRPNNEQFF
TRBV19,-,TRBJ1-2,-,TGTGCCAGTAGTATCTTACAGGGTACTGGCTACACCTTC,CASSILQGTGYTF
TRBV28,TRBD2,TRBJ2-3,-,TGTGCCGTCCGCCGGGGGCTAGCGGGAGGGCCGAGCACAGATACGCAGTATTTT,CAVRRGLAGGPSTDTQYF
TRBV4-3,-,TRBJ1-2,-,TGCGCCAGCAGTTACATTAATTGGGTGGGGGGCTATGGCTACACCTTC,CASSYINWVGGYGYTF
TRBV7-9,TRBD1,TRBJ1-4,once,TGTGCCAGCAGCTTAGGACAGGGGGCAACTAATGAAAAACTGTTTTTT,CASSLGQGATNEKLFF
TRBV9,TRBD2,TRBJ2-7,-,TGTGCCAGCAGCGTTACAGGACTAGCGCATTACGAGCAGTACTTC,CASSVTGLAHYEQYF
TRBV5-1,-,TRBJ1-2,-,TGCGCCAGCAGCTTGGACAGGGTCTCGGTAGATGGCTACACCTTC,CASSLDRVSVDGYTF
TRBV4-2,TRBD2,TRBJ2-2,-,TGTGCCAGCAGCCAAGAGCCTAGCGGTAACACCGGGGAGCTGTTTTTT,CASSQEPSGNTGELFF
TRBV9,-,TRBJ1-1,-,TGTGCCAGCAGCGTAGTTGAGAAAGCTGAAGCTTTCTTT,CASSVVEKAEAFF
TRBV20-1,-,TRBJ2-3,-,TGCAGTGCTAGTACTAGAGGTTTCGCAGATACGCAGTATTTT,CSASTRGFADTQYF
TRBV4-2,TRBD2,TRBJ2-7,-,TGTGCCAGCAGCCAAGCGGGAGGGTTCTACGAGCAGTACTTC,CASSQAGGFYEQYF
TRBV12-3/TRBV12-4,-,TRBJ1-2,-,TGTGCCAGCAGTCCGTTAATCTCCCTCTACACCTTC,CASSPLISLYTF
TRBV19,-,TRBJ2-1,-,TGTGCCAGTAGTATCACAGTGGGGGGCTACAATGAGCAGTTCTTC,CASSITVGGYNEQFF
TRBV6-4,-,TRBJ1-2,once,TGTGCCAGCAGTGAGACAGCAGGGGATTATGGCTACACCTTC,CASSETAGDYGYTF
TRBV11-1,-,TRBJ2-7,-,TGTGCCAGCAGCTCCCTTGGGGGCGCCTACGAGCAGTACTTC,CASSSLGGAYEQYF
TRBV4-2,-,TRBJ2-7,-,TGTGCCAGCAGCCAAGAGACGGGACAAAGCTACGAGCAGTACTTC,CASSQETGQSYEQYF
TRBV12-3/TRBV12-4,-,TRBJ2-1,-,TGTGCCAGCAGTCCTGGGAGGGGGGATGAGCAGTTCTTC,CASSPGRGDEQFF
TRBV6-6,TRBD2,TRBJ2-7,-,TGTGCCAGCAGTTACCCTAGCGGGAGGGCAAACGAGCAGTACTTC,CASSYPSGRANEQYF